Following are 9 T cell receptor beta chains from one sample sequenced in a study of blood T cell repertoires in COVID-19. Sequencing used immunoSEQ multiplex PCR; TCRdb keeps in-frame clones, though not all of them. This sample carries 250,000 to 350,000 clones, 75% to 90% of them seen once, and the ten largest clones take roughly 2.5%. The sample consisted of PBMCs or T cells enriched from blood (not recorded which). These TCRs come from a woman between 45 and 65 years old who had recovered from COVID-19.

The chain recombines TRBV30 with TRBJ2-5; 8 positions match TRBD1. The germline V gene encodes CDR1 GTSNPN and CDR2 SVGIG (reference sequence). After removal of 3 bases from V and 9 bases from J, the junction contained 12 bases not matched to a gene. This CDR3 spans 14 amino acids. The CDR3 DNA follows: TGTGCCTGGAGGTCTGGAGGACAGGGCCGTTCCCAGTACTTC. Its translation: CAWRSGGQGRSQYF.

This CDR3 is CASSLGRVAGADEQFF. The CDR3 bases are TGTGCCAGCAGCTTAGGGCGGGTAGCGGGAGCGGATGAGCAGTTCTTC. This chain joins TRBV7-8 and TRBJ2-1, with 9 bases fitting TRBD2. With 1 base clipped from V and 8 bases from J, the junction kept 9 bases outside the gene matches. This CDR3 contains 16 residues. Germline-derived CDR1 and CDR2 are SGHVS and FQNEAQ.

The chain has TRBV5-4 and TRBJ1-2; D possibly corresponds to TRBD1 (6 bases). CDR1 is SGHNT and CDR2 is YYREEE in the germline V gene (reference sequence). The CDR3 has 13 amino acids. Trimming cost V 5 bases and J 3 bases, with 11 bases left between them. The CDR3 sequence: CASRQGSYYGYTF. The DNA for the CDR3 is TGTGCCAGCAGACAGGGTTCCTACTATGGCTACACCTTC.

This clone was recorded once. The V gene is TRBV7-9, the J gene TRBJ1-5; D is undetermined. V lost 5 bases, J lost 7 bases, and 12 bases lay in between. The CDR3 covers 13 residues. Germline assignment: CDR1 SEHNR and CDR2 FQNEAQ (reference sequence). This chain's CDR3 is CASSNRDIQPQHF. The CDR3 nucleotides are TGTGCCAGCAGCAACCGGGATATACAGCCCCAGCATTTT.

The chain has TRBV30 and TRBJ1-5; weak D call: TRBD1 (6 bases). V was clipped by 3 bases and J by 5 bases, with 11 bases between them. CDR3 length: 13 residues. From germline, CDR1 is GTSNPN and CDR2 SVGIG (reference sequence). The CDR3 DNA reads TGTGCCTGGAGGGTATCAGGGGATCAGCCCCAGCATTTT. The encoded protein is CAWRVSGDQPQHF.

V usage is TRBV18 and J usage is TRBJ2-5; 11 bases are shared with TRBD2. Losses at the gene ends were 6 bases for V and 5 bases for J; bases not matched to a gene: 14. Germline CDR1 KGHSH, CDR2 LQKENI. This CDR3 is built from 17 residues. CDR3: CASSRSHNSGRGETQYF. The CDR3, as DNA: TGTGCCAGCTCCCGCAGCCACAATAGCGGGAGGGGTGAGACCCAGTACTTC.

This clone has more than one count but fewer than ten. This chain connects TRBV3-1 (or the pseudogene TRBV3-2) to TRBJ1-3; possibly TRBD1 for D (5 bases). With 2 bases removed from V and 2 bases from J, the gap between germline ends came to 10 bases. This CDR3 contains 15 residues. Germline assignment: CDR1 LGHDT and CDR2 YNNKEL (reference sequence). The CDR3 loop reads CASSQLGLPGNTIYF. CDR3 DNA: TGTGCCAGCAGCCAATTGGGGCTCCCTGGAAACACCATATATTTT.

This clone has more than one count but fewer than ten. This rearrangement joins TRBV30 to TRBJ2-2; unclear D gene. The length of the CDR3 is 12 residues. Germline V CDR1 and CDR2: GTSNPN, SVGIG (reference sequence). Between the trimmed V and J ends, which lost 7 bases and 8 bases, there was a span of 14 bases. For the CDR3, the DNA is TGTGCCTCAGGCCAGGATGCGGGGGAGCTGTTTTTT. Its translation is CASGQDAGELFF.

The chain is built from TRBV7-3 and TRBJ2-3; 7 nucleotides align to TRBD2. Looked up from germline, CDR1 is SGHTA and CDR2 is FQGTGA. The V gene end was trimmed by 2 bases and the J gene end by 0 bases; junction bases not matched to a gene: 2. The length of the CDR3 is 15 residues. The CDR3 nucleotides read TGTGCCAGCAGCTTACTGCGGGGGAGCACAGATACGCAGTATTTT. Protein sequence: CASSLLRGSTDTQYF.